This TCR beta chain originates from a study of OX40 agonist ivuxolimab in advanced cancers. Trimming cost V 5 bases and J 4 bases; bases outside gene matches: 5. The germline V gene encodes CDR1 SGHTA and CDR2 FQGTGA. CDR3 length: 15 residues. Only in-frame clones appear in the TCRdb table, and some are missing; sequencing was by immunoSEQ multiplex PCR. This table has tens of thousands of clones, around nine tenths appearing once. This clone was counted a single time. Patients were ruled out by autoimmune disease history or systemic immunosuppression. The specimen was CD4+ or CD8+ T cells sorted from blood, collected in a trial of the OX40 agonist ivuxolimab. The chain has TRBV7-3 and TRBJ2-5; 12 bases line up with TRBD2. The receptor's source is an adult with an advanced solid tumor such as melanoma, head and neck, liver or kidney cancer. The CDR3 DNA reads TGTGCCAGCAGCCCCGGACTAGCGGGGCCAGAGACCCAGTACTTC. Translated: CASSPGLAGPETQYF. The full variable domain, in which reference TRBV7-3 and TRBJ2-5 provide the parts outside the CDR3, is GAGVSQTPSNKVTEKGKYVELRCDPISGHTALYWYRQSLGQGPEFLIYFQGTGAADDSGLPNDRFFAVRPEGSVSTLKIQRTERGDSAVYLCASSPGLAGPETQYFGPGTRLLVL.